This TCR beta chain emerged from a study of tumor-infiltrating lymphocytes in localized non-small cell lung cancer. The study, taken as a whole, reports: Technical variation could not be separated from intratumor heterogeneity here.

The V end was cut by 1 base, the J end by 0 bases, with 10 bases between. Germline V lookup: CDR1 SGHVS, CDR2 FNYEAQ. This CDR3 region has 16 residues. A remark on this clone: As yet, its antigen is unknown.

Profiled with immunoSEQ multiplex PCR; TCRdb holds only in-frame clones, not every one. The repertoire holds 15,000 or so clones, with roughly 76% as singletons. The receptor was derived from a human donor with non-small cell lung cancer. The rearrangement links TRBV7-6 to TRBJ2-1, with D hard to call. The sequenced material came from lung tumor tissue. CDR3 coding DNA: TGTGCCAGCAGCTTAGTCGGAAAAAACTCCTACAATGAGCAGTTCTTC. Its protein is CASSLVGKNSYNEQFF.